Shown below are 30 T cell receptor beta chains from a single sample sequenced in a study of read filtering for tumor transcriptome and immune sequencing (dated by TCRdb to the early 2020s). These reads were obtained on an Illumina HiSeq 4000. TCR libraries were built from 400 to 450 ng RNA with the Immunoverse kit, using molecular barcoded adaptors covering alpha/delta and beta/gamma chains. TCRdb reworked the public reads: Q25 trimming with fastp, MiXCR clone assembly, productive beta chains retained. Every distinct CDR3 protein forms one entry, paired with its most common genes and DNA. Present in this sample are thousands of distinct CDR3 sequences, approximately 70% of which were seen just once. The top ten clonotypes cover about 27% of the sample. Material: a population of CD138-negative cells sorted from bone marrow. The sample's cell subset or site label is to be understood as: bone marrow mononuclear cells depleted of CD138+ plasma/myeloma cells by negative magnetic selection. The receptors come from a donor over 35 with multiple myeloma. This table probably holds off-target reads from a library built for another chain.

The rearrangement joins TRBV7-9 to TRBJ1-3; D unresolved. This CDR3 is 11 amino acids long. V lost 4 bases and J lost 2, with 0 bases in between. Germline V gives CDR1 SEHNR, CDR2 FQNEAQ (reference sequence). The CDR3 coding sequence is TGTGCCAGCAGCTCTGGAAACACCATATATTTT. It encodes CASSSGNTIYF.

This clonotype was seen more than once but under ten times. In nucleotides, the CDR3 is TGTGCCAGCAGCAGCCAGGGACGTCAGCCCCAGCATTTT. Encoded protein: CASSSQGRQPQHF. This chain uses TRBV27 with TRBJ1-5, with D possibly being TRBD1 (5 bases). This CDR3 contains 13 residues. Trimming took off 6 bases at V and 6 bases at J, with 12 bases between the two ends. CDR1 and CDR2 (germline): MNHEY, SMNVEV (reference sequence).

The chain joins TRBV4-3 to TRBJ1-1; no reliable D call. This CDR3 has 15 residues. Germline V gives CDR1 LGHNA, CDR2 YSLEER. The V gene lost 0 bases and the J gene lost 4 bases, with 12 bases spanning the gap. The CDR3: CASSQDRGEGTEAFF. Written as DNA, the CDR3 is TGCGCCAGCAGCCAAGATCGCGGGGAGGGCACTGAAGCTTTCTTT.

This chain joins TRBV20-1 and TRBJ2-1; D is possibly TRBD1 or TRBD2 (6 bases each). The CDR3 covers 14 residues. The V gene lost 6 bases and the J gene lost 2 bases, with 14 bases spanning the gap. The germline V gene encodes CDR1 DFQATT and CDR2 SNEGSKA (reference sequence). CDR3 DNA sequence: TGCAGTGCGTTAGCGGAGGGGGCCTACAATGAGCAGTTCTTC. This encodes CSALAEGAYNEQFF.

The genes are TRBV7-2 and TRBJ2-1; D is perhaps TRBD1 (5 bases). Trimming pared 1 base from V and 12 bases from J, leaving 13 bases between. CDR1 and CDR2 (germline): SGHTA, FQGNSA. The CDR3 consists of 13 residues. The CDR3 nucleotides are TGTGCCAGCAGCTTAGAAGACAGTCTGGGGCAGTTCTTC. Translating it yields CASSLEDSLGQFF.

The rearrangement joins TRBV12-3 or TRBV12-4 to TRBJ1-3; the match to TRBD1 covers 10 bases. The CDR3 consists of 14 residues. V was clipped by 6 bases and J by 8 bases; unmatched bases: 7. CDR3 sequence: CASSQGQGRDTIYF. Written as DNA, the CDR3 is TGTGCCAGCAGCCAGGGACAGGGGCGGGACACCATATATTTT.

This sequence joins TRBV28 and TRBJ2-7; D remains unclear. Between the trimmed V and J ends, which lost 5 bases and 3 bases, there was a span of 14 bases. The CDR3 is made up of 14 amino acids. CDR1 and CDR2 (germline): MDHEN, SYDVKM. The CDR3 spells CASSATKLGYEQYF. CDR3 DNA sequence: TGTGCCAGCAGTGCCACGAAACTCGGCTACGAGCAGTACTTC.

The V and J genes are TRBV5-1 and TRBJ2-3; D is ambiguous. This CDR3 contains 13 residues. V was pared by 3 bases and J by 6 bases, with 11 bases between. From germline, CDR1 is SGHRS and CDR2 YFSETQ. The CDR3 loop reads CASSSPPVDTQYF. The DNA of the CDR3 is TGCGCCAGCAGCTCGCCGCCGGTGGATACGCAGTATTTT.

Remarks on this clonotype: A read error may account for a junction end that differs from germline. V usage is TRBV24-1 and J usage is TRBJ2-6; 8 nucleotides agree with TRBD1. Per the germline V gene, CDR1 is KGHDR and CDR2 is SFDVKD. The CDR3 sequence is 19 residues long. In DNA, the CDR3 is TGTGCCACCGGTGATGGTCCCGGGACAGGTCTTTCTGGGGCCAACGTCCTGACTTTC. Translating gives CATGDGPGTGLSGANVLTF.

The rearrangement joins TRBV5-6 to TRBJ2-1; TRBD2 matches 13 bases. Germline loops: CDR1 SGHDT, CDR2 YYEEEE. The CDR3 contains 20 residues. Trimming at V came to 5 bases and at J to 2 bases, leaving 16 bases not matched to a gene. CDR3 nucleotide sequence: TGTGCCAGCAGGGGAACTAGCGGGAGGGCCGGGGGGAGGCCCTACAATGAGCAGTTCTTC. The encoded protein is CASRGTSGRAGGRPYNEQFF.

The gene calls are TRBV10-3 and TRBJ2-1; 13 bases map to TRBD2. J lost 5 bases, V lost 7 bases, and 2 bases had no gene match. CDR1 is ENHRY and CDR2 is SYGVKD in the germline V gene. The CDR3 totals 14 residues. DNA for the CDR3: TGTGCCATCAATGGACTAGCGGGAGACAATGAGCAGTTCTTC. Translated: CAINGLAGDNEQFF.

V gene TRBV4-1 combines with J gene TRBJ2-1; 7 nucleotides match TRBD1. This CDR3 contains 13 residues. The J segment lost 5 bases and the V segment lost 3 bases, leaving 1 base of the junction unmatched. The germline CDR1 and CDR2 sequences are MGHRA and YSYEKL. The CDR3 DNA is TGCGCCAGCAGCCACGGGACAGACAATGAGCAGTTCTTC. The encoded protein is CASSHGTDNEQFF.

This clonotype was recorded a few times. The gene calls are TRBV29-1 and TRBJ1-5; D perhaps matches TRBD1 (6 bases). Germline assignment: CDR1 SQVTM and CDR2 ANQGSEA. CDR3 length: 12 residues. V shed 7 bases and J shed 6 bases, with 13 bases lying between them. CDR3 nucleotides: TGCAGCGCTGGGGGGGGCAGTCAGCCCCAGCATTTT. Translation: CSAGGGSQPQHF.

The chain recombines TRBV19 with TRBJ2-7; D not certain. CDR1 and CDR2 from the germline V gene are LNHDA and SQIVND (reference sequence). The CDR3 has 14 residues. V lost 3 bases and J 0 bases, leaving 9 bases between the germline ends. Written as DNA, the CDR3 is TGTGCCAGTAGTATCGGATTGAGCTCCTACGAGCAGTACTTC. Protein sequence: CASSIGLSSYEQYF.

This clonotype is labeled large. CDR3 region: CASRQREGSEKLFF. CDR3 in DNA: TGTGCCAGCAGGCAGAGAGAGGGTTCGGAGAAACTGTTTTTT. V is TRBV12-3 or TRBV12-4 and J is TRBJ1-4, with D unresolved. The CDR3 sequence is 14 residues long. The V gene lost 6 bases and the J gene lost 11 bases, with 19 bases spanning the gap.

The chain combines TRBV27 with TRBJ2-5, with D tentatively TRBD2 (7 bases). Germline CDR1 reads MNHEY; CDR2 reads SMNVEV (reference sequence). The CDR3 runs 13 residues. The V end was cut by 4 bases, the J end by 6 bases, with 12 bases between. The CDR3 DNA reads TGTGCCAGCAGTTGGGGGGGCAGGCAGACCCAGTACTTC. Amino acid sequence: CASSWGGRQTQYF.

V and J are TRBV20-1 and TRBJ2-1, with D possibly called TRBD1 or TRBD2 (5 bases each). The germline V gene encodes CDR1 DFQATT and CDR2 SNEGSKA (reference sequence). The CDR3 consists of 14 residues. V lost 3 bases to trimming and J lost 0 bases, with 9 bases between them. As DNA, the CDR3 is TGCAGTGCTAGGGGACGGGGCTCCTACAATGAGCAGTTCTTC. Protein product: CSARGRGSYNEQFF.

This clonotype rates as large (0.1 to 1%). The chain couples TRBV7-3 to TRBJ2-1; TRBD2 agrees at 8 bases. The CDR3 covers 15 residues. The V gene end was trimmed by 5 bases and the J gene end by 0 bases; junction bases not matched to a gene: 3. CDR1 and CDR2 from the germline V gene are SGHTA and FQGTGA. As DNA, the CDR3 is TGTGCCAGCAGCATAAGCGGGAGCTCCTACAATGAGCAGTTCTTC. Translated, it gives CASSISGSSYNEQFF.

V and J are TRBV29-1 and TRBJ1-1; D not certain. The ends were cut back, 1 base at V and 0 bases at J, with 6 bases in the middle. Germline values: CDR1 SQVTM, CDR2 ANQGSEA. The CDR3 is 13 amino acids. The chain's CDR3 is CSVEVQLNTEAFF. The CDR3 DNA reads TGCAGCGTTGAAGTACAGTTGAACACTGAAGCTTTCTTT.

This chain joins TRBV7-8 and TRBJ1-5, with TRBD1 identical over 7 bases. V gave up 5 bases and J gave up 0 bases; unmatched junction bases: 19. Looked up from germline, CDR1 is SGHVS and CDR2 is FQNEAQ. The CDR3 extends over 20 amino acids. This chain's CDR3 is CASSPEVGGSHRYSNQPQHF. CDR3 DNA sequence: TGTGCCAGCAGCCCGGAAGTAGGGGGCTCCCACCGGTATAGCAATCAGCCCCAGCATTTT. Full variable domain (outside the CDR3, taken from reference TRBV7-8 and TRBJ1-5): GAGVSQSPRYKVAKRGQDVALRCDPISGHVSLFWYQQALGQGPEFLTYFQNEAQLDKSGLPSDRFFAERPEGSVSTLKIQRTQQEDSAVYLCASSPEVGGSHRYSNQPQHFGDGTRLSIL.

The CDR3 DNA reads TGTGCCAGCAGCTTAGAGGGGGCTGGCGGGGAGCTGTTTTTT. Translated: CASSLEGAGGELFF. The chain has TRBV7-9 and TRBJ2-2; 7 nucleotides match TRBD1. V was pared by 1 base and J by 7 bases, with 3 bases of the junction left unmatched. CDR1 SEHNR and CDR2 FQNEAQ come from the germline V gene (reference sequence). The CDR3 spans 14 residues.

This clonotype was detected a few times. The chain joins TRBV20-1 to TRBJ2-1; unclear D gene. Per germline, CDR1 DFQATT and CDR2 SNEGSKA (reference sequence). V lost 6 bases, J lost 6 bases, and 12 bases lay in between. The CDR3 runs to 12 residues. CDR3 region: CSASPSGNEQFF. The CDR3 region has the DNA TGCAGTGCCTCCCCTTCCGGCAATGAGCAGTTCTTC.

CDR3 sequence (DNA): TGTGCCAGCAGCTTAGTGTCCCAGGGATACGAGCAGTTCTTC. Translating gives CASSLVSQGYEQFF. The chain carries TRBV7-9 and TRBJ2-1; possible D gene TRBD1, 5 bases. Trimming removed 1 base from V and 10 bases from J, with 14 bases in between. From germline, CDR1 is SEHNR and CDR2 FQNEAQ (reference sequence). This CDR3 has 14 amino acids.

The rearrangement uses TRBV21-1 and TRBJ1-1; TRBD1, the D gene given by the table, was not confirmed from the DNA. TRBV21-1 is labeled a pseudogene. The CDR3 is made up of 13 amino acids. This CDR3 is CASSTRANTEAFF. Here the CDR3 DNA reads TGTGCCAGCAGCACCAGGGCGAACACTGAAGCTTTCTTT.

V and J are TRBV7-6 and TRBJ2-1, with D tentatively TRBD1 (6 bases). CDR1 and CDR2 from the germline V gene are SGHVS and FNYEAQ. Trimming removed 3 bases from V and 12 bases from J, with 15 bases in between. The length of the CDR3 is 13 residues. The CDR3 bases are TGTGCCAGCAGCTTTCGCCGGACAGCAGGGCAGTTCTTC. Translation gives CASSFRRTAGQFF. Full variable domain (outside the CDR3, taken from reference TRBV7-6 and TRBJ2-1): GAGVSQSPRYKVTKRGQDVALRCDPISGHVSLYWYRQALGQGPEFLTYFNYEAQQDKSGLPNDRFSAERPEGSISTLTIQRTEQRDSAMYRCASSFRRTAGQFFGPGTRLTVL.

The rearrangement uses TRBV29-1 and TRBJ2-5; no reliable D call. The CDR3 is made up of 10 amino acids. Trimming took off 3 bases at V and 6 bases at J, with 5 bases between the two ends. Germline V lookup: CDR1 SQVTM, CDR2 ANQGSEA. The CDR3 region is CSVDSQTQYF. The DNA of the CDR3 is TGCAGCGTTGATTCTCAGACCCAGTACTTC.

The rearrangement uses TRBV28 and TRBJ2-7; 7 bases map to TRBD2. V lost 4 bases and J lost 5; bases outside the gene matches: 14. Germline CDR1 is MDHEN and CDR2 is SYDVKM. The CDR3 length is 16 residues. CDR3 coding DNA: TGTGCCAGCAGTTCACTCCGGGACGGGGGGAAGGACGAGCAGTACTTC. Protein sequence: CASSSLRDGGKDEQYF.

The chain recombines TRBV6-5 with TRBJ2-3; 10 bases align to TRBD2. The J segment lost 6 bases and the V segment lost 7 bases, leaving 10 bases of the junction unmatched. CDR3 size: 15 residues. The germline CDR1 and CDR2 sequences are MNHEY and SVGAGI. CDR3 sequence reads: CASKVYLAGADTQYF. As DNA, the CDR3 is TGTGCCAGCAAAGTTTACCTAGCGGGAGCTGATACGCAGTATTTT.

This clonotype was seen a handful of times. This CDR3 reads CASHQFISYEQFF. In DNA form, the CDR3 reads TGTGCCAGTCACCAATTTATAAGCTATGAGCAGTTCTTC. The chain combines TRBV6-1 with TRBJ2-1; no reliable D call. The CDR3 has 13 residues. Trimming removed 9 bases from V and 8 bases from J, with 17 bases in between. CDR1 MNHNS and CDR2 SASEGT come from the germline V gene.

The V gene is TRBV11-3, the J gene TRBJ2-1; no clear D. V was cut by 7 bases and J by 6 bases, with 7 bases left in between. Germline V gene lookup returns CDR1 SGHNT and CDR2 YENEEA. The CDR3 totals 11 residues. The CDR3 reads CASTSFNEQFF. The DNA of the CDR3 is TGTGCCAGCACCTCATTCAATGAGCAGTTCTTC.